This TCR beta chain was identified in a study of blood T cell repertoires in COVID-19. Whole-study context: From the United States, Italy and Spain came samples of acute and convalescent COVID-19. Sources were T cells, B-cell-depleted T cells, or PBMCs; the material itself was cDNA or gDNA.

A word on this clone: The same CDR3 can be traced to other DNA sequences in this sample.

V lost 2 bases and J 7 bases, leaving 5 bases between the germline ends. CDR3 length equals 12 residues. Source study methods: Quantification of nucleated cells was approximated via reference gene primer amplification. Some clones are missing from TCRdb's copy, which holds only in-frame ones; the method was immunoSEQ multiplex PCR. V, J and clone size derive from that table, while D and trimming were established from the DNA sequence. Of about 120,000 clones listed, over 65% were seen once; the top ten hold around 4.2%. The sequence came from a man aged 55 to 70 with acute or convalescent COVID-19. The sample taken for sequencing was peripheral blood. The chain recombines TRBV12-3 or TRBV12-4 with TRBJ2-2, with no clear D. The chain's CDR3 is CASSLINGELFF. Here the CDR3 DNA reads TGTGCCAGCAGTTTAATCAACGGGGAGCTGTTTTTT.